Shown below are 9 T cell receptor beta chains from a single sample sequenced in a study of blood T cells in healthy people across ages. A second PCR, run for roughly 7 to 12 cycles, used a sample-barcoded 5' primer plus a J-beta primer mix. TCRdb redid the calling of the 5' RACE reads with MiXCR, one entry per CDR3 protein. The sample contains 500,000 to 550,000 distinct CDR3 sequences, around 24% of which appear only once. These data also formed part of another study, on T cells of mothers and their children.

The material sequenced was blood. Receptor source: a boy between 5 and 17 years old in good health.

This clonotype appeared a few times. The chain is built from TRBV3-1 and TRBJ2-5, with D uncertain. CDR3 length: 11 amino acids. Germline V gives CDR1 LGHDT, CDR2 YNNKEL (reference sequence). Trimming left V 1 base short and J 9 bases short, with 6 bases between. The CDR3 loop is CASSQVQAQYF. CDR3 coding DNA: TGTGCCAGCAGCCAAGTTCAGGCCCAGTACTTC.

This clonotype was observed at least ten times. V gene TRBV20-1 combines with J gene TRBJ2-7; 7 bases fit TRBD1. Per the germline V gene, CDR1 is DFQATT and CDR2 is SNEGSKA (reference sequence). Trimming removed 2 bases from V and 0 bases from J; junction bases left unmatched: 7. The CDR3 runs 15 residues. For the CDR3, the DNA is TGCAGTGCTAGATCGTCCTCAGGGGGCTCCTACGAGCAGTACTTC. This sequence encodes CSARSSSGGSYEQYF.

The chain joins TRBV6-2 or TRBV6-3 to TRBJ2-1; 7 nucleotides line up with TRBD2. The CDR3 length is 14 residues. Germline CDR1 and CDR2: MNHEY and SVGEGT. V shed 6 bases and J 6 bases; nucleotides not matched to a gene: 8. The CDR3 DNA follows: TGTGCCAGCAGCCCAAGTACTAGCGTCAATGAGCAGTTCTTC. Translation: CASSPSTSVNEQFF.

The genes are TRBV2 and TRBJ2-5, with D tentatively TRBD1 (5 bases). Germline lookup yields CDR1 SNHLY and CDR2 FYNNEI. CDR3 length: 14 amino acids. V was pared by 6 bases and J by 5 bases, with 16 bases between. The CDR3 sequence is CASRHRPQEETQYF. The CDR3 DNA is TGTGCCAGCAGGCACAGGCCCCAGGAGGAGACCCAGTACTTC.

J is TRBJ1-4 and V is TRBV7-9, with 7 bases identical to TRBD1. The ends lost 1 base at V and 5 bases at J; junction bases unmatched: 4. CDR1 and CDR2 (germline): SEHNR, FQNEAQ (reference sequence). The CDR3 length is 15 residues. CDR3 bases: TGTGCCAGCAGCTTAGAGACAGGGAGAAATGAAAAACTGTTTTTT. Protein sequence: CASSLETGRNEKLFF.

This clonotype was seen at least ten times. The V and J genes are TRBV27 and TRBJ2-7; D is undetermined. The V gene lost 2 bases and the J gene lost 2 bases, with 7 bases spanning the gap. Germline CDR1 and CDR2: MNHEY and SMNVEV (reference sequence). The CDR3 covers 13 residues. The CDR3 DNA reads as TGTGCCAGCAGTTTAACTCTTGCCTACGAGCAGTACTTC. The encoded protein is CASSLTLAYEQYF.

The genes are TRBV28 and TRBJ2-7; 10 nucleotides line up with TRBD2. Germline V gene sequence: CDR1 MDHEN, CDR2 SYDVKM. The CDR3 spans 16 residues. J was trimmed by 3 bases and V by 5 bases; bases with no gene match: 10. The CDR3 loop is CASSGTSARFYYEQYF. The CDR3 DNA reads TGTGCCAGCAGTGGGACTAGCGCGAGGTTCTACTACGAGCAGTACTTC.

This chain joins TRBV12-3 or TRBV12-4 and TRBJ1-2; D gene unclear. Deletions cut 3 bases from V and 5 bases from J, with 13 bases between. The CDR3 contains 14 residues. The CDR3 DNA is TGTGCCAGCAGTTTTGCTCCGGGAGGGTATGGCTACACCTTC. Encoded protein: CASSFAPGGYGYTF.

This clonotype showed up just a few times. The rearrangement joins TRBV5-6 to TRBJ2-5, with TRBD2 matching over 11 bases. TRBJ2-1 matches the DNA end more closely, so the J call is doubtful. CDR3 length equals 16 residues. The germline CDR1 and CDR2 sequences are SGHDT and YYEEEE. The CDR3 sequence is CASSSVPGLADNEQFF. The DNA for the CDR3 is TGTGCCAGCAGCTCAGTCCCGGGACTAGCGGATAATGAGCAGTTCTTC.